This section outlines one T cell receptor beta chain sequence together with its context. Germline V gene sequence: CDR1 SEHNR, CDR2 FQNEAQ (reference sequence). This CDR3 has 14 amino acids. The V segment lost 5 bases and the J segment 5 bases; nucleotides outside the gene matches: 3. These data are taken from a study of blood T cells in healthy people across ages. Alongside a J-beta primer mix, a sample-barcoded 5' primer served in a second PCR lasting roughly 7 to 11 cycles. TCRdb re-called the 5' RACE reads through MiXCR, storing one row per CDR3 protein. The sample lists some 800,000 distinct CDR3 sequences; 44% were seen once.

This TCR was sampled from a man in his 60s in good health. V is TRBV7-9 and J is TRBJ2-1; 10 positions match TRBD1. Material: blood. DNA of the CDR3: TGTGCCAGCAGCACCGGGACAGGGGACAATGAGCAGTTCTTC. It is translated as CASSTGTGDNEQFF.